This T cell receptor (beta chain) appears in the sequencing data of a study of human T cells and chemical hapten exposure. Study-level points and caveats: Higher patch test scores went with higher counts of PT1 expanded TCRs.

Of note for this clonotype: As yet, its antigen is unknown.

Germline CDR1 reads SGHTA; CDR2 reads FQGNSA. V was cut by 1 base and J by 6 bases, with 10 bases left in between. The CDR3 spans 15 residues. Sample time point: pre-sensitization, week 0. Treatment specified: therapeutic diphenylcyclopropenone sensitization with weekly scalp DPC. Whole blood, unfractionated, served as the material for total RNA extraction. TCRdb itself ran the RACE reads through MiXCR, one entry per CDR3 protein. The sample has more than 300,000 distinct CDR3 sequences, 4% to 6% seen once. This clonotype originated in a woman in her forties or fifties with alopecia areata. Some clones in this sample may be carry-over from other donors' samples. The input for sequencing was whole blood, taken in connection with sensitization to the hapten diphenylcyclopropenone (DPC). The chain joins TRBV7-2 to TRBJ1-6; a weak D match, TRBD1 (5 bases). CDR3 region: CASSLGDSGNSPLHF. The CDR3 nucleotides are TGTGCCAGCAGCTTAGGAGACAGCGGTAATTCACCCCTCCACTTT.